One and the same sample provided the 28 T cell receptor beta chains below, sequenced in a study of cytomegalovirus exposure and HLA in healthy donors. With 60 Vbeta and 13 Jbeta primers, the PCR was carried out. TCRdb's table, derived via immunoSEQ multiplex PCR, lists solely in-frame clones and lacks some. The sample consists of about 130,000 clones, roughly four fifths of them appearing once. Sample: PBMCs. The receptors shown here come from a girl aged 2-10 years in good health and CMV-seronegative.

CDR3 bases: TGTGCCAGCAGGAGGCCCGAGGGCAATGAGCAGTTCTTC. Translated, it gives CASRRPEGNEQFF. The chain uses TRBV6-1 and TRBJ2-1; D may be TRBD2 (5 bases). Germline V gives CDR1 MNHNS, CDR2 SASEGT. V gave up 6 bases and J gave up 6 bases, with 12 bases separating them. The CDR3 length is 13 residues.

The gene calls are TRBV29-1 and TRBJ2-4; TRBD1 matches at 12 bases. V dropped 3 bases and J dropped 8; count of bases not matched to a gene: 8. CDR3 length: 15 residues. Germline V gene sequence: CDR1 SQVTM, CDR2 ANQGSEA. The CDR3 protein is CSVENPGQGADIQYF. The CDR3 region has the DNA TGCAGCGTTGAGAATCCGGGACAGGGGGCCGACATTCAGTACTTC.

This chain links TRBV2 with TRBJ2-7; D is undetermined. The CDR3 is made up of 13 amino acids. Per the germline V gene, CDR1 is SNHLY and CDR2 is FYNNEI. The ends were cut back, 8 bases at V and 1 base at J, with 12 bases in the middle. For the CDR3, the DNA is TGTGCCAGCGCTTTAACAGAGTCCTACGAGCAGTACTTC. This encodes CASALTESYEQYF.

This chain links TRBV7-9 with TRBJ1-5, with TRBD1 identical over 8 bases. The germline V gene encodes CDR1 SEHNR and CDR2 FQNEAQ (reference sequence). After removal of 5 bases from V and 6 bases from J, the junction contained 6 bases not matched to a gene. The CDR3 length is 14 residues. CDR3 coding DNA: TGTGCCAGCAGCCAAGACAGGGGCGCTCAGCCCCAGCATTTT. Translating it yields CASSQDRGAQPQHF. Variable domain in full (rest from reference TRBV7-9 and TRBJ1-5): DTGVSQNPRHKITKRGQNVTFRCDPISEHNRLYWYRQTLGQGPEFLTYFQNEAQLEKSRLLSDRFSAERPKGSFSTLEIQRTEQGDSAMYLCASSQDRGAQPQHFGDGTRLSIL.

This clone was seen once. V gene TRBV27 combines with J gene TRBJ2-7; 8 bases map to TRBD2. Germline V CDR1 and CDR2: MNHEY, SMNVEV (reference sequence). Trimming cost V 5 bases and J 7 bases; bases outside gene matches: 16. The CDR3 covers 16 residues. CDR3 DNA sequence: TGTGCCAGCAGTCCACCCCCGGGAGGGACCATACGAGAGCAGTACTTC. It translates to CASSPPPGGTIREQYF.

This chain uses TRBV2 with TRBJ2-7, with 7 bases matching TRBD1. Germline lookup yields CDR1 SNHLY and CDR2 FYNNEI. V was clipped by 3 bases and J by 2 bases; unmatched bases: 4. This CDR3 has 14 amino acids. The CDR3: CASSETGITYEQYF. The CDR3 DNA follows: TGTGCCAGCAGTGAGACAGGGATCACCTACGAGCAGTACTTC.

Concerning this clone itself: The junction does not match germline at one end; this may be a read error. The chain has TRBV5-4 and TRBJ1-1; 7 positions agree with TRBD1. Germline V gene sequence: CDR1 SGHNT, CDR2 YYREEE (reference sequence). The CDR3 has 14 amino acids. The CDR3 loop is CASSLQGVKTEAFF. CDR3 DNA: TGTGCCAGCAGCTTGCAGGGGGTGAAGACTGAAGCTTTCTTT.

This rearrangement joins TRBV27 to TRBJ2-7; TRBD2 agrees at 15 bases. Germline trimming cut 6 bases from V and 1 base from J; bases unmatched to any gene: 1. Per the germline V gene, CDR1 is MNHEY and CDR2 is SMNVEV (reference sequence). The CDR3 sequence is 15 residues long. This CDR3 is CASRGLAGGSYEQYF. The CDR3 region has the DNA TGTGCCAGCAGGGGACTAGCGGGAGGTTCCTACGAGCAGTACTTC.

For the CDR3, the DNA is TGTGCCAGCAGTAGTACATACCTCTCTGGAAACACCATATATTTT. Translating it yields CASSSTYLSGNTIYF. The chain employs TRBV6-1 and TRBJ1-3; no firm D call. With 5 bases removed from V and 0 bases from J, the gap between germline ends came to 11 bases. CDR3 size: 15 residues. The germline CDR1 and CDR2 sequences are MNHNS and SASEGT.

The chain links TRBV25-1 to TRBJ2-7, with TRBD1 matching over 9 bases. In germline, CDR1 is MGHDK, CDR2 SYGVNS. After removal of 3 bases from V and 4 bases from J, the junction contained 4 bases not matched to a gene. This CDR3 region has 14 residues. CDR3 residues: CASSDPGTGYEQYF. For the CDR3, the DNA is TGTGCCAGCAGTGACCCCGGGACAGGGTACGAGCAGTACTTC.

The rearrangement uses TRBV4-2 and TRBJ2-7; perhaps TRBD2 as D (7 bases). Germline CDR1 reads LGHNA; CDR2 reads YNFKEQ. V was shortened by 1 base and J by 5 bases, with 12 bases between the two germline ends. This CDR3 region has 14 residues. DNA for the CDR3: TGTGCCAGCAGCCAAGGGAGGGGGGGAAACGAGCAGTACTTC. It specifies CASSQGRGGNEQYF.

This clone was recorded only once. The CDR3 protein is CAWSVILASETQYF. Written as DNA, the CDR3 is TGTGCCTGGAGTGTGATACTAGCGTCTGAGACCCAGTACTTC. V is TRBV30 and J is TRBJ2-5, with 7 bases lining up with TRBD2. The CDR3 covers 14 residues. The ends lost 0 bases at V and 5 bases at J; junction bases unmatched: 6. Per the germline V gene, CDR1 is GTSNPN and CDR2 is SVGIG (reference sequence).

This rearrangement joins TRBV7-2 to TRBJ2-7; 7 positions agree with TRBD1. Germline V CDR1 and CDR2: SGHTA, FQGNSA. The CDR3 covers 15 residues. The V gene end was trimmed by 5 bases and the J gene end by 4 bases; junction bases not matched to a gene: 11. CDR3 nucleotides: TGTGCCAGCAGCAAAGGACAGGTCCCTATATACGAGCAGTACTTC. Translating it yields CASSKGQVPIYEQYF.

The genes are TRBV19 and TRBJ2-2, with 8 bases that match TRBD1. Trimming took 8 bases from V and 5 from J; bases not matched to a gene: 10. The CDR3 totals 15 residues. Germline V CDR1 and CDR2: LNHDA, SQIVND (reference sequence). The CDR3 protein is CASATGGLLTGELFF. CDR3 DNA: TGTGCCAGTGCAACAGGGGGATTACTGACCGGGGAGCTGTTTTTT.

This chain links TRBV28 with TRBJ1-1; 9 bases align to TRBD1. This CDR3 has 14 amino acids. Germline V lookup: CDR1 MDHEN, CDR2 SYDVKM. V gave up 6 bases and J gave up 11 bases; unmatched junction bases: 13. The CDR3 sequence is CASRDRGTWLWAFF. The DNA for the CDR3 is TGTGCCAGCAGGGACAGGGGAACCTGGCTATGGGCTTTCTTT.

V is TRBV7-2 and J is TRBJ1-1; 8 positions match TRBD1. Looked up from germline, CDR1 is SGHTA and CDR2 is FQGNSA. The CDR3 runs to 15 residues. V lost 3 bases, J lost 1 base, and 4 bases stayed unmatched. The chain's CDR3 is CASSFSGQGNTEAFF. CDR3 DNA: TGTGCCAGCAGCTTCTCTGGACAGGGGAACACTGAAGCTTTCTTT.

The count of this clone is one. V and J are TRBV5-6 and TRBJ1-2; 7 positions match TRBD1. The CDR3 totals 13 residues. From germline, CDR1 is SGHDT and CDR2 YYEEEE. V gave up 4 bases and J gave up 11 bases; unmatched junction bases: 11. The DNA for the CDR3 is TGTGCCAGCAGCCCCCCGGGACAGACGGTATACACCTTC. This translates into CASSPPGQTVYTF.

The rearrangement uses TRBV19 and TRBJ1-1; D is possibly TRBD1 (5 bases). Germline V gene sequence: CDR1 LNHDA, CDR2 SQIVND (reference sequence). CDR3 length equals 14 residues. Trimming removed 6 bases from V and 0 bases from J, with 11 bases in between. The CDR3 protein is CASRGRDLNTEAFF. The CDR3 DNA reads as TGTGCCAGTAGAGGCAGGGACTTGAACACTGAAGCTTTCTTT.

The chain employs TRBV14 and TRBJ2-5; no firm D call. V was shortened by 1 base and J by 1 base, with 13 bases between the two germline ends. Germline V gene sequence: CDR1 SGHDN, CDR2 FVKESK. The CDR3 is 16 residues long. In nucleotides, the CDR3 is TGTGCCAGCAGCCAAGGCTTTATGTCCGGCCAAGAGACCCAGTACTTC. This gives the protein CASSQGFMSGQETQYF.

The CDR3 nucleotides are TGTGCCAGCAGCGTGACAAGCGGGGATGAAAAACTGTTTTTT. Protein product: CASSVTSGDEKLFF. J is TRBJ1-4 and V is TRBV9; no firm D call. Per the germline V gene, CDR1 is SGDLS and CDR2 is YYNGEE. Trimming took 2 bases from V and 6 from J, leaving 11 bases between them. This CDR3 has 14 amino acids.

This sequence joins TRBV27 and TRBJ2-1; the D gene is possibly TRBD2 (5 bases). The V end was cut by 4 bases, the J end by 0 bases, with 16 bases between. The CDR3 contains 17 residues. Germline V gene lookup returns CDR1 MNHEY and CDR2 SMNVEV (reference sequence). CDR3 loop: CASSSLKADHSYNEQFF. DNA of the CDR3: TGTGCCAGCAGTTCCCTGAAAGCGGACCACTCCTACAATGAGCAGTTCTTC.

The genes are TRBV7-7 and TRBJ2-3, with TRBD1 matching over 7 bases. V lost 5 bases to trimming and J lost 1 base; unmatched junction nucleotides: 15. From germline, CDR1 is SSHAT and CDR2 FNYEAQ (reference sequence). The CDR3 runs 18 residues. The CDR3 nucleotides are TGTGCCAGCAGCGCAAATCCCATTGGACAGGCTGGCACAGATACGCAGTATTTT. As protein: CASSANPIGQAGTDTQYF.

V and J are TRBV4-2 and TRBJ2-3; no definite D call. The CDR3 extends over 14 amino acids. Germline V lookup: CDR1 LGHNA, CDR2 YNFKEQ. Trimming left V 1 base short and J 2 bases short, with 7 bases between. The CDR3: CASSQAGHTDTQYF. CDR3 nucleotide sequence: TGTGCCAGCAGCCAAGCTGGGCACACAGATACGCAGTATTTT.

The chain carries TRBV4-2 and TRBJ1-6, with D unclear. Trimming stripped 1 base from V and 10 bases from J, with 20 bases between. Germline V gene sequence: CDR1 LGHNA, CDR2 YNFKEQ. CDR3 length equals 17 residues. CDR3 loop: CASSQGVDQAAGSPLHF. For the CDR3, the DNA is TGTGCCAGCAGCCAAGGGGTCGATCAGGCTGCCGGCTCACCCCTCCACTTT.

The rearrangement joins TRBV6-4 to TRBJ2-1, with D possibly being TRBD2 (6 bases). Trimming removed 4 bases from V and 6 bases from J, with 13 bases in between. Germline CDR1 MRHNA, CDR2 SNTAGT. The CDR3 extends over 14 amino acids. CDR3 DNA sequence: TGTGCCAGCAGTGCGGGGAGGTCGTCCAATGAGCAGTTCTTC. Protein product: CASSAGRSSNEQFF.

The V and J genes are TRBV6-1 and TRBJ1-2, with 7 bases aligning to TRBD1. This CDR3 contains 14 residues. Germline V CDR1 and CDR2: MNHNS, SASEGT. V was clipped by 3 bases and J by 4 bases; unmatched bases: 5. In DNA, the CDR3 is TGTGCCAGCAGTGAGCGACAGGGAGTCTATGGCTACACCTTC. Translated: CASSERQGVYGYTF.

This chain connects TRBV5-1 to TRBJ2-3; 7 bases agree with TRBD1. The J segment lost 2 bases and the V segment lost 3 bases, leaving 15 bases of the junction unmatched. CDR3 length equals 18 residues. Germline loops: CDR1 SGHRS, CDR2 YFSETQ. CDR3 in amino acids: CASSSIGPRDRPTDTQYF. Written as DNA, the CDR3 is TGCGCCAGCAGCTCGATAGGGCCACGGGACAGACCCACAGATACGCAGTATTTT.

The V call is TRBV27, the J call TRBJ2-2, with a weak D call TRBD2 (5 bases). Trimming took off 3 bases at V and 2 bases at J, with 13 bases between the two ends. The length of the CDR3 is 16 residues. CDR1 MNHEY and CDR2 SMNVEV come from the germline V gene (reference sequence). The CDR3 is CASSFFRRENTGELFF. As DNA, the CDR3 is TGTGCCAGCAGTTTTTTCCGCCGGGAAAACACCGGGGAGCTGTTTTTT.